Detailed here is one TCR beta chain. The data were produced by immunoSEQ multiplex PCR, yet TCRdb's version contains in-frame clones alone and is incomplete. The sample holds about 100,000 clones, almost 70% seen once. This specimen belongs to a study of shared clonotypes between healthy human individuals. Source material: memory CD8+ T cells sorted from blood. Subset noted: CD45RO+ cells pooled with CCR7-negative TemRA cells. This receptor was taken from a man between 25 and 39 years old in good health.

In nucleotides, the CDR3 is TGTGCCAGCGCCGTGACAGCGGGGGACTACGAGCAGTACTTC. Protein sequence: CASAVTAGDYEQYF. This chain links TRBV2 with TRBJ2-7, with 8 bases lining up with TRBD2. V shed 8 bases, J shed 3 bases, and the junction held 9 bases outside the gene matches. This CDR3 has 14 amino acids. Germline V gene sequence: CDR1 SNHLY, CDR2 FYNNEI.